This T cell receptor beta chain was sequenced for a study of human T cells and chemical hapten exposure (dated by TCRdb to about 2021). Looking at the study overall: For sensitization, 2% DPC in acetone was applied to a roughly 2 cm by roughly 2 cm area of upper inner arm skin. Blood samples were taken from patients before sensitization (week 0) and then at 2, 6 and about 24 weeks after DPC sensitization. Throughout the roughly 25-week study period, patients were also given weekly therapeutic DPC doses on the scalp. The study tracked peripheral blood TCR repertoire changes in vivo during primary and secondary sensitization to the hapten diphenylcyclopropenone (DPC) in alopecia patients. Patch tests used Finn chambers with 0.01% DPC on the upper back, scored after 6 days by International Contact Dermatitis Research Group standards. For TCR sequencing, blood came from about 29 alopecia patients at anywhere from one to four time points (pre-sensitization, 2, 6 and 24 weeks). The patient cohort, mostly female, included alopecia areata with under or over 50% scalp involvement, alopecia totalis and alopecia universalis. Libraries were pooled for sequencing, and variation in per-sample TCR yields was attributed mainly to small differences in library volumes within the pool.

This clonotype was seen a few times. The target of this receptor is not known. No base quality information exists; no much larger clone differs at one position. The time point label, read with the paper, signifies: patch test 1, 2 weeks after DPC sensitization. The treatment or condition tag for this specimen amounts to: therapeutic diphenylcyclopropenone sensitization with weekly scalp DPC. Blood at each patch-test visit was drawn before the patch test was applied. To be eligible, patients had to be aged 18 to 70, diagnosed with alopecia and judged suitable for DPC therapy, while pregnant patients were excluded. Total RNA was extracted from unfractionated whole blood that had been collected in Tempus Blood RNA tubes. Library construction relied on RACE. Sequenced using a NextSeq 500. During library preparation, unique molecular identifiers were attached to individual cDNA molecules so that TCRs could be counted in a quantitative, reproducible way. From each blood RNA sample, both TCR alpha and TCR beta chains were sequenced. In the source study's methods: Samples had a median of 95,638 TCRs, with a range from roughly 20,000 to 690,600. The Decombinator software suite was used to annotate the V, J and CDR3 of the TCR reads. For PS versus PT1 abundance plots, all samples were subsampled to the same number of TCRs (28,000). TCRs were defined as expanded if absent before sensitization and observed at least eight times at the 2-week time point. TCRdb took the public reads, trimmed them with fastp at Q25, ran MiXCR for clone calling and kept in-frame beta chains. Rows with a matching CDR3 protein are joined into one entry that keeps the most common DNA and genes. The authors' filters were not applied to this entry. A total of 150,000 to 200,000 distinct CDR3 sequences appear in this sample, about 15% of them only once. In total, the top ten clones hold 1.7% of the sample.

Summary of the overall study and its limitations: Expanded TCRs formed significantly more large CDR3 similarity clusters than pre-sensitization or healthy control sets, consistent with antigen-driven responses. Alopecia, a presumed autoimmune disease, was present in all patients, so the immune response of the patients might differ from that of healthy individuals. Repeated subsampling changed both the strength of the expansion versus patch-test correlation and the threshold at which that correlation became significant. The number of TCRs above 1 in 1000 frequency did not change with DPC sensitization; there was no evidence of global repertoire structure alterations. A positive correlation was found between the number of PT1 expanded TCRs and patch test score, with significance reached at thresholds 8, 16 and 32 but not 4.

The CDR3 runs 15 residues from the cysteine to the phenylalanine. Of all the DNA, just the CDR3 is kept, 45 bases in frame from base 1. V ends up 3 bases short and J 3 bases short, with an unmatched junction base count of 1. The rearranged chain carries TRBV12-3 or TRBV12-4 and TRBJ2-2, with 10 central nucleotides matching TRBD1. This TCR came from a woman aged 30 to 39 with alopecia areata. Some clones in this sample may be carry-over from other donors' samples. Material: whole blood, obtained in connection with sensitization to the hapten diphenylcyclopropenone (DPC). The CDR3 loop reads CASSLGQGYTGELFF. DNA sequence: TGTGCCAGCAGTTTGGGACAGGGGTACACCGGGGAGCTGTTTTTT.